A selection of T cell receptor beta chains follows, all from one sample in a study of blood T cell repertoires in COVID-19. The method was immunoSEQ multiplex PCR; TCRdb's version includes in-frame clones alone and lacks a portion of them. The sample lists roughly 130,000 clones, 84% occurring once. Source material: PBMCs or T cells enriched from blood (not recorded which). All receptors come from a woman aged 50 to 65 with acute COVID-19. CDR3s include the opening cysteine and the closing phenylalanine or tryptophan. A D gene is named only where the DNA matches it firmly. Rows give clone size only sometimes, using once, few, many, or a class for an expanded clone.

TGCGGTACAGGGGAGAACCAGCCCCAGCATTTT	CGTGENQPQHF	TRBV29-1	TRBD1	TRBJ1-5	NA
TGTGCCAGTAGTAGAAGACAGGGCCCCTATGGCTACACCTTC	CASSRRQGPYGYTF	TRBV19	TRBD1	TRBJ1-2	NA
TGTGCCAGCAGCTCCGGGGGGCCTACCGGGACAAAGAATGAAAAACTGTTTTTT	CASSSGGPTGTKNEKLFF	TRBV7-9	NA	TRBJ1-4	once
TGTGCCAGCAGCGTGGACAGGGGGCTTGGGGGAGGCTACACCTTC	CASSVDRGLGGGYTF	TRBV5-8	TRBD1	TRBJ1-2	once
TGTGCCAGCAGCTTATCAGGATATGGCTACACCTTC	CASSLSGYGYTF	TRBV11-1	NA	TRBJ1-2	NA
TGTGCCAGCAGTGCCCGCCGGGACAGCAATAATGAAAAACTGTTTTTT	CASSARRDSNNEKLFF	TRBV2	TRBD1	TRBJ1-4	NA
TGTGCCAGCAGGATAGGGGCCTACAATGAGCAGTTCTTC	CASRIGAYNEQFF	TRBV2	NA	TRBJ2-1	NA
TGCGCCAGCACCCCTAGCACAGATACGCAGTATTTT	CASTPSTDTQYF	TRBV10-2	NA	TRBJ2-3	few
TGCGCCAGCAGCCAACGGACAGGGGGTGACCAGCCCCAGCATTTT	CASSQRTGGDQPQHF	TRBV4-1	TRBD1	TRBJ1-5	NA
TGTGCCAGCAGCCGAATCCCACTAGTGAGCTGGAAGACCCAGTACTTC	CASSRIPLVSWKTQYF	TRBV3-1/TRBV3-2	NA	TRBJ2-5	NA
TGTGCCAGCAGCTCCCGACAGGGAGGACGAAGAGGAAACACCATATATTTT	CASSSRQGGRRGNTIYF	TRBV13	TRBD1	TRBJ1-3	NA
TGTGCCAGCACGGGACAGGGGAACACTGAAGCTTTCTTT	CASTGQGNTEAFF	TRBV11-2	TRBD1	TRBJ1-1	NA
TGTGCCATCAGCCCCCAGGGGGAGGCTGAAGCTTTCTTT	CAISPQGEAEAFF	TRBV10-3	TRBD1	TRBJ1-1	NA
TGTGCCAGCAGTTTGGACAGGGGAGCTGGAAACACCATATATTTT	CASSLDRGAGNTIYF	TRBV6-5	TRBD1	TRBJ1-3	NA
TGTGCCAGCAGTGACCTCTCGGGGGGCCGGCCCGGGGAGCTGTTTTTT	CASSDLSGGRPGELFF	TRBV6-4	NA	TRBJ2-2	NA
TGCGCCAGCAGCTTGAAAGTCTCAGGGGGCGGCGAGCAGTACTTC	CASSLKVSGGGEQYF	TRBV5-1	TRBD1	TRBJ2-7	NA
TGCGCCAGCAGCTTGAGGCGGGACCGCTCCTACAATGAGCAGTTCTTC	CASSLRRDRSYNEQFF	TRBV5-1	NA	TRBJ2-1	NA
TGTGCCAGCAGCCAAGAGGGTGTTCTGCGAGGGGAGCAGTACTTC	CASSQEGVLRGEQYF	TRBV4-2	NA	TRBJ2-7	NA
TGCGCCAGCAGCTTAGCCCCCCAGTTAGCCGAGACCCAGTACTTC	CASSLAPQLAETQYF	TRBV5-1	NA	TRBJ2-5	NA
TGTGCCAGCAGCTTAAAGCTATCCGAGCGGTACTTC	CASSLKLSERYF	TRBV7-8	NA	TRBJ2-7	NA
TGTGCCAGTAGTAAGGGGACTATTCAAGAGACCCAGTACTTC	CASSKGTIQETQYF	TRBV19	TRBD2	TRBJ2-5	NA
TGTGCCTGGAGTGTTGGGGGGGCCTACACCATATATTTT	CAWSVGGAYTIYF	TRBV30	NA	TRBJ1-3	NA
TGTGCCAGCAGCGCTAACCGAGGGCGGGGCACAGATACGCAGTATTTT	CASSANRGRGTDTQYF	TRBV7-6	NA	TRBJ2-3	NA
TGTGCCAGTAGCCAATCCGGGAGGAGTAGGTACGAGCAGTACTTC	CASSQSGRSRYEQYF	TRBV19	TRBD2	TRBJ2-7	NA
TGTGCCAGCAGCCAGCGGGGTCGGTCCTCTGGAAACACCATATATTTT	CASSQRGRSSGNTIYF	TRBV7-9	NA	TRBJ1-3	NA
TGTGCCAGCAGCTTTATGGCGGGAGGGACCTACGAGCAGTACTTC	CASSFMAGGTYEQYF	TRBV11-2	TRBD2	TRBJ2-7	NA
TGTGCCAGCAGTACGGAGGACGGTGAGCTGTTTTTT	CASSTEDGELFF	TRBV5-8	NA	TRBJ2-2	NA
TGTGCCACCAGCAGAGATCGGCCTAGCGGGAGAATAATATCCTACAATGAGCAGTTCTTC	CATSRDRPSGRIISYNEQFF	TRBV15	TRBD2	TRBJ2-1	NA
TGTGCCAGCAGCTTAGTAGGGGGGGAAATGGAATTGTATGGCTACACCTTC	CASSLVGGEMELYGYTF	TRBV7-9	NA	TRBJ1-2	NA
TGTGCCAGCAGCAAAGTAGCGCGGAGGGCCGAGCAGTACTTC	CASSKVARRAEQYF	TRBV21-1	NA	TRBJ2-7	NA
TGCGCCAGCAGCTTGGGGCAGGGCAATACGCAGTATTTT	CASSLGQGNTQYF	TRBV5-1	NA	TRBJ2-3	NA
TGCGCCAGCAGCTTGGAGCCCACGAACAATCAGCCCCAGCATTTT	CASSLEPTNNQPQHF	TRBV5-1	NA	TRBJ1-5	few
TGTGCCAGCAGTTTCGTCGGGGCCAACGTCCTGACTTTC	CASSFVGANVLTF	TRBV27	NA	TRBJ2-6	few
TGTGCCAGCAGCGTAGTCCCAGGGTGGGGCGGCTACACCTTC	CASSVVPGWGGYTF	TRBV9	NA	TRBJ1-2	NA
TGTGCCAGCACCCCCGGGACAGCCAGCACAGATACGCAGTATTTT	CASTPGTASTDTQYF	TRBV9	TRBD1	TRBJ2-3	NA
TGCACGCCTACCGACCGGGACTCCTCGAAGGATAGCAATCAGCCCCAGCATTTT	CTPTDRDSSKDSNQPQHF	TRBV1	NA	TRBJ1-5	NA
TGTGCCACCAGTGCGCAGGACACCTTC	CATSAQDTF	TRBV24-1	NA	TRBJ1-2	NA
TGTGCCAGCAGCTCTCTAGCGGGGAGCTCCTACGAGCAGTACTTC	CASSSLAGSSYEQYF	TRBV5-4	TRBD2	TRBJ2-7	NA
TGTGCCAGCAGCTTAGCGCTAGACACCGGGGAGCTGTTTTTT	CASSLALDTGELFF	TRBV7-8	NA	TRBJ2-2	NA
TGTGCCAGCAGTGGGTTCCAGGGGATTAGCAATCAGCCCCAGCATTTT	CASSGFQGISNQPQHF	TRBV2	NA	TRBJ1-5	NA
TGCGCCAGCAGCCTCCAGGGTGGTCAGCCCCAGCATTTT	CASSLQGGQPQHF	TRBV5-1	NA	TRBJ1-5	NA
TGTGCCAGCTCACCCCTTTCGTCGCAGGGGGCTTCCGAGCAGTACTTC	CASSPLSSQGASEQYF	TRBV18	TRBD1	TRBJ2-7	NA
TGTGCCAGCAGCTTAGGCCAGGGGGGAACGTACGAGCAGTACTTC	CASSLGQGGTYEQYF	TRBV7-2	NA	TRBJ2-7	NA
TGTGCCACCAGTGATCCCGCGGGGGGCTCCTACAATGAGCAGTTCTTC	CATSDPAGGSYNEQFF	TRBV24-1	TRBD2	TRBJ2-1	NA
TGTGCCAGTAGTATAGGCTGGGATACTAGCTCTGGAAACACCATATATTTT	CASSIGWDTSSGNTIYF	TRBV19	NA	TRBJ1-3	few
TGTGCCAGCAGCCAAGGGACAGCTCAGCCCCAGCATTTT	CASSQGTAQPQHF	TRBV3-1/TRBV3-2	NA	TRBJ1-5	NA
TGCGCCAGCAGCCAAACGGACAGGGGGAGAACTGAAGCTTTCTTT	CASSQTDRGRTEAFF	TRBV10-1	TRBD1	TRBJ1-1	NA
TGCGCCAGCAGCCAAGGGCCGGGGGGGAGGGTTACCGGGGAGCTGTTTTTT	CASSQGPGGRVTGELFF	TRBV4-1	TRBD2	TRBJ2-2	NA
TGCGCCAGCAGCCAAGGAGCCGCGGGAAGTTTAGGGGAGACCCAGTACTTC	CASSQGAAGSLGETQYF	TRBV4-3	NA	TRBJ2-5	NA
TGTGCCAGCAGCTTTGGCGGGAGGGCGCGTGAGACCCAGTACTTC	CASSFGGRARETQYF	TRBV5-8	TRBD2	TRBJ2-5	few
TGCGCCAGCAGCCAGGAACTACAGGAACCCACCTACGAGCAGTACTTC	CASSQELQEPTYEQYF	TRBV4-3	NA	TRBJ2-7	NA
TGTGCCAGCAGTCGTGGCGGGACGCAAACCTACAATGAGCAGTTCTTC	CASSRGGTQTYNEQFF	TRBV7-2	NA	TRBJ2-1	NA
TGTGCCAGCAGATCACCTGGGACAGCGTCCTACGAGCAGTACTTC	CASRSPGTASYEQYF	TRBV28	TRBD1	TRBJ2-7	NA
TGTGCCAGCAGCTCCTCGGCCGGGACTAGCTCCTACGAGCAGTACTTC	CASSSSAGTSSYEQYF	TRBV5-5	TRBD2	TRBJ2-7	NA
TGTGCCAGCAGCTCAGCTACGGGCTCCTACAATGAGCAGTTCTTC	CASSSATGSYNEQFF	TRBV7-6	NA	TRBJ2-1	NA
TGCAGCGCCAGACAGGGGATGGCCTACGAGCAGTACTTC	CSARQGMAYEQYF	TRBV29-1	TRBD1	TRBJ2-7	NA
TGTGCCAGCAGCGTAGGAGTAGCCGTCCCAAACCCTGAGCAGTTCTTC	CASSVGVAVPNPEQFF	TRBV9	NA	TRBJ2-1	NA
TGCGCCAGCAGCTTACAGGGGGCGAGCTTTTCCACTAATGAAAAACTGTTTTTT	CASSLQGASFSTNEKLFF	TRBV5-1	TRBD1	TRBJ1-4	NA
TGTGCCAGCAGCTTAGGAGGACTTGGAAACACCATATATTTT	CASSLGGLGNTIYF	TRBV11-1	NA	TRBJ1-3	NA
TGTGCCAGCAGTTACGGGGACAGGGGAAACTATGGCTACACCTTC	CASSYGDRGNYGYTF	TRBV6-5	TRBD1	TRBJ1-2	NA